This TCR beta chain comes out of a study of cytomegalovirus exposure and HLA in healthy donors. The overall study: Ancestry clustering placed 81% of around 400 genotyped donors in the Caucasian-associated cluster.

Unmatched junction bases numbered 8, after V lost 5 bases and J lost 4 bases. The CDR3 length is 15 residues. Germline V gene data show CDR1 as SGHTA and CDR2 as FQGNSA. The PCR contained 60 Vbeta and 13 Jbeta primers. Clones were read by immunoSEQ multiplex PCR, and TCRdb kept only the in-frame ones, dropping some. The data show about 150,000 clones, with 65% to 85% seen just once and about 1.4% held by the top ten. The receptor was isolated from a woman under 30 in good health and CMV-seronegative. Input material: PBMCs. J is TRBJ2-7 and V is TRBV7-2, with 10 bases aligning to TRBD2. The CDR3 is CASSPRTSGTYEQYF. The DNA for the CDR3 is TGTGCCAGCAGCCCACGGACTAGCGGTACTTACGAGCAGTACTTC.